This entry lists 17 T cell receptor beta chains sequenced from one sample in a study of cytomegalovirus exposure and HLA in healthy donors. PCR amplification relied on 60 Vbeta primers (plus 13 Jbeta primers). Assay: immunoSEQ multiplex PCR; the TCRdb copy retains only in-frame clones and omits some. Among approximately 140,000 clones listed, roughly 80% were seen once. The sample taken for sequencing was PBMCs. Receptor source: a man aged 18 to 35 in good health and CMV-seronegative.

The chain carries TRBV7-2 and TRBJ1-5; 11 positions agree with TRBD1. J was trimmed by 5 bases and V by 8 bases; bases with no gene match: 5. Germline V gene data show CDR1 as SGHTA and CDR2 as FQGNSA. This CDR3 comprises 14 residues. For the CDR3, the DNA is TGTGCCAGCGCCCCGGGACAGGGGGATCAGCCCCAGCATTTT. As protein: CASAPGQGDQPQHF.

V and J are TRBV4-1 and TRBJ1-2, with TRBD1 identical over 9 bases. There are 19 residues in the CDR3. J was trimmed by 4 bases and V by 2 bases; bases with no gene match: 17. Germline CDR1 and CDR2: MGHRA and YSYEKL. The CDR3 here is CASSQFSGTGLATVYGYTF. In DNA form, the CDR3 reads TGCGCCAGCAGCCAATTTTCCGGGACAGGGTTGGCGACCGTCTATGGCTACACCTTC.

V usage is TRBV9 and J usage is TRBJ2-2; 8 bases are shared with TRBD1. Germline V gene data show CDR1 as SGDLS and CDR2 as YYNGEE. Trimming at V came to 4 bases and at J to 8 bases, leaving 7 bases not matched to a gene. The CDR3 sequence is 14 residues long. CDR3 sequence (DNA): TGTGCCAGCAGCACCGGGACAGGTCGAGGGGAGCTGTTTTTT. Its translation is CASSTGTGRGELFF.

This chain connects TRBV6-6 to TRBJ1-5; no reliable D call. Trimming took 2 bases from V and 7 from J, leaving 15 bases between them. This CDR3 spans 15 amino acids. From germline, CDR1 is MNHNY and CDR2 SVGAGI (reference sequence). As DNA, the CDR3 is TGTGCCAGCAGTTACCCACCCACGGTCGGGCAGCCCCAGCATTTT. Translation: CASSYPPTVGQPQHF.

The J gene is TRBJ2-5, the V gene TRBV2; D unclear. V was shortened by 7 bases and J by 0 bases, with 6 bases between the two germline ends. Germline assignment: CDR1 SNHLY and CDR2 FYNNEI. The CDR3 is 12 residues long. Written as DNA, the CDR3 is TGTGCCAGCAAAACAGACCAAGAGACCCAGTACTTC. Its translation: CASKTDQETQYF.

The V and J genes are TRBV6-5 and TRBJ1-5; the D is unclear. The V gene lost 7 bases and the J gene lost 0 bases, with 4 bases spanning the gap. The CDR3 has 12 residues. From germline, CDR1 is MNHEY and CDR2 SVGAGI. CDR3 nucleotide sequence: TGTGCCAGCACCCGTAGCAATCAGCCCCAGCATTTT. As protein: CASTRSNQPQHF.

This clone turned up a few times. The chain uses TRBV6-1 and TRBJ1-2; 8 bases agree with TRBD1. CDR3 length: 14 residues. The V and J ends lost 5 bases and 4 bases, in that order; junction bases with no gene match: 6. From germline, CDR1 is MNHNS and CDR2 SASEGT. The CDR3 region has the DNA TGTGCCAGCAGTCCGACAGGGGTCAGCTATGGCTACACCTTC. Translation gives CASSPTGVSYGYTF.

The chain is built from TRBV9 and TRBJ2-7, with a tentative D call TRBD1 (6 bases). Germline values: CDR1 SGDLS, CDR2 YYNGEE. V was pared by 0 bases and J by 7 bases, with 20 bases between. This CDR3 spans 16 amino acids. The CDR3 sequence is CASSVGGRAGVQEQYF. The CDR3 DNA is TGTGCCAGCAGCGTAGGAGGGCGGGCAGGGGTTCAGGAGCAGTACTTC.

The chain recombines TRBV13 with TRBJ2-5, with a possible D match to TRBD1 (6 bases). The CDR3 spans 17 residues. Germline CDR1 PRHDT, CDR2 FYEKMQ (reference sequence). V dropped 5 bases and J dropped 1 base, with 20 bases sitting between them. CDR3 residues: CASSRRLLGQSQETQYF. As DNA, the CDR3 is TGTGCCAGCAGCCGTAGACTACTCGGACAGTCCCAAGAGACCCAGTACTTC.

The genes are TRBV29-1 and TRBJ1-2; no definite D call. Trimming removed 2 bases at V and 2 bases at J, with 9 bases between. CDR3 size: 13 residues. Germline CDR1 is SQVTM and CDR2 is ANQGSEA. The CDR3 loop reads CSVEQRENYGYTF. CDR3 sequence (DNA): TGCAGCGTTGAACAGAGGGAGAACTATGGCTACACCTTC.

This clone was found a few times. This chain joins TRBV5-6 and TRBJ2-1; D ambiguous. The length of the CDR3 is 13 residues. Trimming removed 0 bases from V and 6 bases from J, with 7 bases in between. CDR1 and CDR2 (germline): SGHDT, YYEEEE. The CDR3: CASSLGTTNEQFF. DNA for the CDR3: TGTGCCAGCAGCTTGGGTACTACCAATGAGCAGTTCTTC.

Comment on this clone: The germline gene is not matched at one end of the junction; a read error may be the cause. Distinct nucleotide sequences in the sample also encode this CDR3. V is TRBV7-8 and J is TRBJ1-6, with unresolved D. The germline V gene encodes CDR1 SGHVS and CDR2 FQNEAQ. The CDR3 is 15 amino acids. CDR3 sequence reads: CASSLKAANNSPLHF. CDR3 nucleotides: TGTGCCAGCAGCCTTAAGGCGGCAAATAATTCCCCCCTCCACTTT.

This rearrangement joins TRBV5-8 to TRBJ2-7; TRBD2 is a possible D gene (6 bases). This CDR3 comprises 16 residues. Trimming removed 4 bases from V and 0 bases from J, with 17 bases in between. Germline CDR1 reads SGHTS; CDR2 reads YDEGEE. The CDR3 is CASSRAGSLSSYEQYF. For the CDR3, the DNA is TGTGCCAGCAGCCGCGCGGGATCTTTGAGCTCCTACGAGCAGTACTTC.

The rearrangement uses TRBV6-1 and TRBJ1-2, with TRBD1 identical over 9 bases. V shed 10 bases and J 0 bases; nucleotides not matched to a gene: 6. CDR1 and CDR2 from the germline V gene are MNHNS and SASEGT. The CDR3 is 14 amino acids. CDR3 sequence: CATRDRVANYGYTF. CDR3 DNA: TGTGCCACCCGGGACAGGGTGGCTAACTATGGCTACACCTTC.

In its sample, this clone was seen a few times. This chain joins TRBV2 and TRBJ1-6; 7 bases match TRBD1. Germline CDR1 and CDR2: SNHLY and FYNNEI. The CDR3 is made up of 15 amino acids. The V and J ends lost 3 bases and 9 bases, in that order; junction bases with no gene match: 8. CDR3 nucleotides: TGTGCCAGCAGTGACCCCGCCGCAGGGGGTTCACCCCTCCACTTT. Translated: CASSDPAAGGSPLHF. The entire variable domain, with the rest obtained from reference TRBV2 and TRBJ1-6, is as follows: EPEVTQTPSHQVTQMGQEVILRCVPISNHLYFYWYRQILGQKVEFLVSFYNNEISEKSEIFDDQFSVERPDGSNFTLKIRSTKLEDSAMYFCASSDPAAGGSPLHFGNGTRLTVT.

The CDR3 spells CASRRQGGNQPQHF. For the CDR3, the DNA is TGTGCCAGTAGGAGACAGGGGGGCAATCAGCCCCAGCATTTT. V gene TRBV19 combines with J gene TRBJ1-5, with 9 positions matching TRBD1. CDR3 size: 14 residues. Germline V gene sequence: CDR1 LNHDA, CDR2 SQIVND (reference sequence). With V trimmed by 6 bases and J by 2 bases, 2 bases remained unmatched.

Only one count was recorded for this clone. The CDR3 nucleotides read TGTGCCTGGAGTCCCCTTAGCAATCAGCCCCAGCATTTT. It yields the protein CAWSPLSNQPQHF. The chain links TRBV30 to TRBJ1-5, with D uncertain. CDR3 length equals 13 residues. CDR1 GTSNPN and CDR2 SVGIG come from the germline V gene (reference sequence). V lost 2 bases to trimming and J lost 0 bases, with 5 bases between them.